This T cell receptor (beta chain) derives from a study of spatial heterogeneity in lung cancer. Overall study context: Unique TCR and UMI combinations averaged more than ten appearances each in raw reads.

This clonotype occurred many times. TCRdb redid the calling of the 5' RACE reads with MiXCR, one entry per CDR3 protein. The sample lists about 40,000 distinct CDR3 sequences, roughly 5.5% seen once, with just over 25% in the top ten. Trimming took off 1 base at V and 12 bases at J, with 13 bases between the two ends. This CDR3 is built from 11 residues. The V gene's germline CDR1 is DFQATT and CDR2 SNEGSKA (reference sequence). The time point is: sample taken at primary tumor resection. Unsorted whole RNA samples from tumor, nontumor lung or frozen PBMC were sequenced. The sample was PBMCs, taken at surgery. The rearrangement links TRBV20-1 to TRBJ2-7; D uncertain. The source of this sequence is a female donor with early-stage non-small cell lung cancer. CDR3 sequence (DNA): TGCAGTGCTAGAGTGGGTGATGGCGTGTACTTC. It translates to CSARVGDGVYF.